This T cell receptor (beta chain) was recorded in a study of T-cell memory formation after mild COVID-19. For the study at large: Largely donor-specific TCR clusters were found.

TCRdb ran MiXCR on the 5' RACE reads and lists one entry per CDR3 protein. This table has roughly 450,000 distinct CDR3 sequences, around a sixth appearing once. This CDR3 is 17 amino acids long. Germline V CDR1 and CDR2: LNHNV, YYDKDF (reference sequence). V shed 5 bases, J shed 3 bases, and the junction held 12 bases outside the gene matches. This clonotype appeared a few times. This receptor was obtained from an adult woman who had mild COVID-19 (a few samples of this study predate the infection). Cell type and time point are not known. Sequenced sample: PBMCs or a T cell subset sorted from them (not recorded which). The chain carries TRBV15 and TRBJ2-3, with 9 bases matching TRBD2. The CDR3 sequence: CATSYKISGSDTDTQYF. The CDR3 region has the DNA TGTGCCACCAGCTACAAGATTAGCGGGAGCGATACAGATACGCAGTATTTT.